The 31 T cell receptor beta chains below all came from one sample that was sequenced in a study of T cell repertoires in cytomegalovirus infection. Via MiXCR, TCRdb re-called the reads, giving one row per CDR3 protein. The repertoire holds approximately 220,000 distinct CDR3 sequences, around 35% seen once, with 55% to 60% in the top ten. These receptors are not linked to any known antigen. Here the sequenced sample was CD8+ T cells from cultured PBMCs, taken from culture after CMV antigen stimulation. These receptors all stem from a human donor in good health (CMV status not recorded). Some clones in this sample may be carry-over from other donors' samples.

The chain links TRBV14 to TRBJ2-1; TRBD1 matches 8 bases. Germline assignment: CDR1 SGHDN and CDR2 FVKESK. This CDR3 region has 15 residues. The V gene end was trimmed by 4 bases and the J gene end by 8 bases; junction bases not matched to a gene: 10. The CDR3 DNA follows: TGTGCCAGCAGCCCCGGACAGGGTTTGGGGGATGAGCAGTTCTTC. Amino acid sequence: CASSPGQGLGDEQFF.

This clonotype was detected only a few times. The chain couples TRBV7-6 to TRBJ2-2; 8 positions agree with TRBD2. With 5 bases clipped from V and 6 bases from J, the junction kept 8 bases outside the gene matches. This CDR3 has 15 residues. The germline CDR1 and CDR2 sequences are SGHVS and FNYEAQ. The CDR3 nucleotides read TGTGCCAGCAGCCCCATTGGACTAGCTTCCGGGGAGCTGTTTTTT. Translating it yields CASSPIGLASGELFF.

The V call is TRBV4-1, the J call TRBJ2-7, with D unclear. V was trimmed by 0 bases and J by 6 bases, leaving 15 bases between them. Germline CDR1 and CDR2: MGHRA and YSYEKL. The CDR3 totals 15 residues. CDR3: CASSQDLQLLGEQYF. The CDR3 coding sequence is TGCGCCAGCAGCCAAGATCTTCAACTACTGGGCGAGCAGTACTTC.

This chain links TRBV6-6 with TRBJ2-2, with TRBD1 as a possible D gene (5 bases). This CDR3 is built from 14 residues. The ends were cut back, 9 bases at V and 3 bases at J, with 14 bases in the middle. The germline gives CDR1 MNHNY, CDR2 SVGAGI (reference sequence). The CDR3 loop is CASTPKGYTGELFF. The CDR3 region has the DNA TGTGCCAGTACCCCTAAGGGGTACACCGGGGAGCTGTTTTTT.

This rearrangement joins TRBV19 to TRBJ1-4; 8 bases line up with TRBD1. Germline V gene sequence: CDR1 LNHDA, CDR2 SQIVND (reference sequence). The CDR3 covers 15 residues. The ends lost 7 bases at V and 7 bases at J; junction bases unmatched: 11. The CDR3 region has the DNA TGTGCCAGTATCAACTTAAGGACAGGGAGTGAAAAACTGTTTTTT. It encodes CASINLRTGSEKLFF.

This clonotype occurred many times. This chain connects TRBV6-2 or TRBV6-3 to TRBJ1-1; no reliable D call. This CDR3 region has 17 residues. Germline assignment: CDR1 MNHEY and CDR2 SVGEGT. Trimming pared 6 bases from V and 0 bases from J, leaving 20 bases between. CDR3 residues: CASSRRRREAMNTEAFF. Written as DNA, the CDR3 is TGTGCCAGCAGCCGACGACGGAGGGAAGCCATGAACACTGAAGCTTTCTTT.

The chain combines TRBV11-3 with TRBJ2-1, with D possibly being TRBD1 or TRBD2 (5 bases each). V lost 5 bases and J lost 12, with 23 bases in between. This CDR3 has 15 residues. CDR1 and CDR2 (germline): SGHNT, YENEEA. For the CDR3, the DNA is TGTGCCAGCAGCCCCAACGGGGACGCACGCAAGCGGCAGTTCTTC. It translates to CASSPNGDARKRQFF.

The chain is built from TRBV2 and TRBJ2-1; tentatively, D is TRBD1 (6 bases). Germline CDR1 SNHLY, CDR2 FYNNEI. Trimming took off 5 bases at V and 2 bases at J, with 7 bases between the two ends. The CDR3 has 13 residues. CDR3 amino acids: CASSTGTYNEQFF. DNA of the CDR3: TGTGCCAGCAGTACAGGGACCTACAATGAGCAGTTCTTC.

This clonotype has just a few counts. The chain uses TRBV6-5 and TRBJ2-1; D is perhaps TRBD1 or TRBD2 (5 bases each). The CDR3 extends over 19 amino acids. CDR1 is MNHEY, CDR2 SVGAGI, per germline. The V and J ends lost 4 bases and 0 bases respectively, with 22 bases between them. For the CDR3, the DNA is TGTGCCAGCAGTTTCACCCGGGGCGACTCTACAAGCTCCTACAATGAGCAGTTCTTC. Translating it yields CASSFTRGDSTSSYNEQFF.

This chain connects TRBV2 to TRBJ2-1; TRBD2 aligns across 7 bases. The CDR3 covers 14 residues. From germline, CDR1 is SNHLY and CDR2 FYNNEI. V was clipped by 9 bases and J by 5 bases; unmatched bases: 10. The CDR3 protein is CASLFSGDDNEQFF. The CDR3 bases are TGTGCCAGTCTTTTCAGCGGGGACGACAATGAGCAGTTCTTC.

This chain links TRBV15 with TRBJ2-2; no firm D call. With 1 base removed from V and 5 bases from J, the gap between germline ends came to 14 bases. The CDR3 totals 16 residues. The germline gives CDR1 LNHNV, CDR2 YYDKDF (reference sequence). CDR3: CATSRVGRSGTGELFF. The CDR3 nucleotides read TGTGCCACCAGCAGAGTAGGACGGTCCGGGACCGGGGAGCTGTTTTTT.

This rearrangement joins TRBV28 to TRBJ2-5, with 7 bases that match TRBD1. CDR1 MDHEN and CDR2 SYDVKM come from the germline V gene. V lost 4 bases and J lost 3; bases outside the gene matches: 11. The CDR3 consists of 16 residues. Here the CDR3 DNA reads TGTGCCAGCAGTTACCCCAGGACAGGAACTAAAGAGACCCAGTACTTC. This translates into CASSYPRTGTKETQYF.

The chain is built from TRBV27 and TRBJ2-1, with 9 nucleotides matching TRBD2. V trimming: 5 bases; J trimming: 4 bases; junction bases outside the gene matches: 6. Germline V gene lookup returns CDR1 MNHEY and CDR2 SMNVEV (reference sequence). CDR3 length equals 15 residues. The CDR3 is CASSRLAEGYNEQFF. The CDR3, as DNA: TGTGCCAGCAGTCGACTAGCGGAAGGATACAATGAGCAGTTCTTC.

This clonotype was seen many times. Here the CDR3 reads CSARDRASGGVYEQYF. The CDR3 DNA is TGCAGTGCTAGAGATCGGGCTAGCGGGGGGGTGTACGAGCAGTACTTC. The chain is built from TRBV20-1 and TRBJ2-7, with 12 bases lining up with TRBD2. CDR3 length: 16 amino acids. The junction had 7 bases not matched to a gene; V was cut back by 0 bases and J by 4 bases. Germline assignment: CDR1 DFQATT and CDR2 SNEGSKA (reference sequence).

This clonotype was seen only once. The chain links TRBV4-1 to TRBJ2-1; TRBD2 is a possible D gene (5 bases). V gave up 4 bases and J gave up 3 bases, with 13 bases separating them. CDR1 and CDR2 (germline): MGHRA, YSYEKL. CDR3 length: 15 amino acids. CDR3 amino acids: CASSPRSGIYNEQFF. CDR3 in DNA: TGCGCCAGCAGCCCCAGAAGCGGCATCTACAATGAGCAGTTCTTC.

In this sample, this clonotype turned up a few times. CDR3 sequence reads: CASSSGQDSYEQYF. Written as DNA, the CDR3 is TGTGCCAGCAGTTCGGGACAGGACTCCTACGAGCAGTACTTC. V usage is TRBV28 and J usage is TRBJ2-7; 8 nucleotides line up with TRBD1. V lost 4 bases, J lost 0 bases, and 2 bases stayed unmatched. Germline CDR1 reads MDHEN; CDR2 reads SYDVKM. The CDR3 loop spans 14 amino acids.

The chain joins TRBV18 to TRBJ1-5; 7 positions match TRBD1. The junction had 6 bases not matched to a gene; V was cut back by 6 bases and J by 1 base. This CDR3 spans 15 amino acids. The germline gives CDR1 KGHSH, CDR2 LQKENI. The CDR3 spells CASSPTQGSNQPQHF. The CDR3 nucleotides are TGTGCCAGCTCGCCGACACAGGGGAGCAATCAGCCCCAGCATTTT.

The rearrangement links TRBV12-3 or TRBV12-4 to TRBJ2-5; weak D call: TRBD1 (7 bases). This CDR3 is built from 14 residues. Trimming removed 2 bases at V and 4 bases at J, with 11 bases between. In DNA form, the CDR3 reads TGTGCCAGCAGTTTAAGGAGGGGGCTAGAGACCCAGTACTTC. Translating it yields CASSLRRGLETQYF.

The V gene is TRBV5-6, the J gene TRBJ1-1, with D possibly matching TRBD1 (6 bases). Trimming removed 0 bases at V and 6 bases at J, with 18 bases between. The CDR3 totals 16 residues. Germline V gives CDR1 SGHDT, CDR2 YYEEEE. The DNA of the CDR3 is TGTGCCAGCAGCTTGGACAGGGTAGGGTTGAATGCTGAAGCTTTCTTT. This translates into CASSLDRVGLNAEAFF.

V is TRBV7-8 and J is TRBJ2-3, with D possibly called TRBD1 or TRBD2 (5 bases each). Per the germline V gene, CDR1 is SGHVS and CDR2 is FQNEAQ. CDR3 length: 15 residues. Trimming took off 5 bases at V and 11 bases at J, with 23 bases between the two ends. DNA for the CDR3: TGTGCCAGCAGCCCGACGACAGAGGGTCGGGTCAAGCAGTATTTT. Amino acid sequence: CASSPTTEGRVKQYF.

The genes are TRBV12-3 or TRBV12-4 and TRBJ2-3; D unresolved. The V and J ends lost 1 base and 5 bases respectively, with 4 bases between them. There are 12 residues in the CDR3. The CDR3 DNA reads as TGTGCCAGCAGTTTAGGACAAGATACGCAGTATTTT. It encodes CASSLGQDTQYF.

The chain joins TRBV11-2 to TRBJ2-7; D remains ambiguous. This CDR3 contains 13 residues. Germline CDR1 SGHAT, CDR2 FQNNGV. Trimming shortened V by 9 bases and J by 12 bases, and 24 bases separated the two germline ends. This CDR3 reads CARSLTLCDETYF. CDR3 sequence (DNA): TGTGCCAGAAGCCTAACATTGTGCGACGAGACGTACTTC.

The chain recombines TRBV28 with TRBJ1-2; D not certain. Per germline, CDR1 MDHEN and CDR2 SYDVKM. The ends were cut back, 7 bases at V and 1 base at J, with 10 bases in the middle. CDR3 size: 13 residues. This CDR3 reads CASTPDGNYGYTF. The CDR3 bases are TGTGCCAGCACCCCCGATGGTAACTATGGCTACACCTTC.

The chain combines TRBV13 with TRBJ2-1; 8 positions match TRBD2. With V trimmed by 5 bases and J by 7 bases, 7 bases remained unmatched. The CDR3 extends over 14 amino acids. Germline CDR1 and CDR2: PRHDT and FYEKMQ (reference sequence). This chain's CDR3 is CASSEGLVRNEQFF. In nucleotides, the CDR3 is TGTGCCAGCAGCGAGGGACTAGTTAGGAATGAGCAGTTCTTC.

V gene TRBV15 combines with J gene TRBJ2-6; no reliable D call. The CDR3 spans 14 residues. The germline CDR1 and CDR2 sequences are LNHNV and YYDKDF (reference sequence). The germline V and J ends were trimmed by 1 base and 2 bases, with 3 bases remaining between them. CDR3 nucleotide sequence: TGTGCCACCAGCAGAGGGACTGGGGCCAACGTCCTGACTTTC. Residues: CATSRGTGANVLTF. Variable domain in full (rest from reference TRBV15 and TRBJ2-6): DAMVIQNPRYQVTQFGKPVTLSCSQTLNHNVMYWYQQKSSQAPKLLFHYYDKDFNNEADTPDNFQSRRPNTSFCFLDIRSPGLGDTAMYLCATSRGTGANVLTFGAGSRLTVL.

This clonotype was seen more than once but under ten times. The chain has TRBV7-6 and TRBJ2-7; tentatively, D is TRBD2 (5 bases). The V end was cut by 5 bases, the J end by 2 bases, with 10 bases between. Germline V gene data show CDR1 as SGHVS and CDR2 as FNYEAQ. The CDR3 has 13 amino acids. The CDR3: CASSPRGAYEQYF. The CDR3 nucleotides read TGTGCCAGCAGCCCCCGGGGAGCCTACGAGCAGTACTTC. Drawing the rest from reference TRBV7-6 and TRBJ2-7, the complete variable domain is GAGVSQSPRYKVTKRGQDVALRCDPISGHVSLYWYRQALGQGPEFLTYFNYEAQQDKSGLPNDRFSAERPEGSISTLTIQRTEQRDSAMYRCASSPRGAYEQYFGPGTRLTVT.

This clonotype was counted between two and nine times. The CDR3 loop is CASSSRGFDEAFF. DNA for the CDR3: TGTGCCAGCAGCTCCCGGGGGTTTGATGAAGCTTTCTTT. The J gene is TRBJ1-1, the V gene TRBV7-8, with D tentatively TRBD1 (5 bases). CDR1 is SGHVS, CDR2 FQNEAQ, per germline. Trimming pared 4 bases from V and 7 bases from J, leaving 13 bases between. This CDR3 spans 13 amino acids.

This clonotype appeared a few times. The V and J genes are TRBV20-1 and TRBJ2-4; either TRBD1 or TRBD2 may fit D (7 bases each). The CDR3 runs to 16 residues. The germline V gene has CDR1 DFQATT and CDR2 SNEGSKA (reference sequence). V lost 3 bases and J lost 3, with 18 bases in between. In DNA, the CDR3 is TGCAGTGCTAGGAGGAACAGGGGCGGGGGCAAAAACATTCAGTACTTC. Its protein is CSARRNRGGGKNIQYF.

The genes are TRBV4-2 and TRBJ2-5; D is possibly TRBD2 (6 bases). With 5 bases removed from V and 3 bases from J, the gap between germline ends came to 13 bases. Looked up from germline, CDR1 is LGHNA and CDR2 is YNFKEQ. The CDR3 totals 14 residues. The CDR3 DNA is TGTGCCAGCAGCTCCCCGTCGGGGGAAGAGACCCAGTACTTC. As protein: CASSSPSGEETQYF.

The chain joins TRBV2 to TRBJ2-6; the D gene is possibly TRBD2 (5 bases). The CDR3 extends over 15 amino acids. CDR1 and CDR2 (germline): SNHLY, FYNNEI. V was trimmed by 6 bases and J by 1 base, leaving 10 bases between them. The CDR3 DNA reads TGTGCCAGCAGGCGGGCTAGATCTGGGGCCAACGTCCTGACTTTC. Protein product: CASRRARSGANVLTF.

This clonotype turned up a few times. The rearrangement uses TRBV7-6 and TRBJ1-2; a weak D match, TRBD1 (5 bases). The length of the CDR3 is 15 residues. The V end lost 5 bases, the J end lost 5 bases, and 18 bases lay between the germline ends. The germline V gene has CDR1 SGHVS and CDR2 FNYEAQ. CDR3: CASSRGKGLEYGYTF. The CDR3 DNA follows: TGTGCCAGCAGCCGAGGGAAGGGGTTAGAGTATGGCTACACCTTC.